This TCR beta chain derives from a study of cytomegalovirus exposure and HLA in healthy donors. Of note for this clone: What it recognizes is unknown.

Points from the study as a whole: Upon later analysis, HLA-associated TCR beta chains proved more clonally expanded than other, equally common chains. Follow-up analysis seemed to connect common viral pathogens with several of the most significant clusters identified. In terms of immune exposure information, only CMV serostatus was available.

CDR1 and CDR2 from the germline V gene are MGHDK and SYGVNS. The length of the CDR3 is 14 residues. V dropped 0 bases and J dropped 5; count of bases not matched to a gene: 3. Sampled while nominally healthy, donors likely had unrecorded immune exposures. It was with 60 Vbeta and 13 Jbeta primers that the PCR ran. Produced via immunoSEQ multiplex PCR; TCRdb's table is partial and in-frame only. The sample shows some 150,000 clones, roughly 74% of them seen only once. The clonotype comes from a man aged 18 to 35 in good health and CMV-seronegative. The chain has TRBV25-1 and TRBJ1-2; 7 nucleotides agree with TRBD1. The specimen sequenced was PBMCs. CDR3 residues: CASSEYSQGYGYTF. In DNA, the CDR3 is TGTGCCAGCAGTGAATATTCACAGGGGTATGGCTACACCTTC.